These 27 T cell receptor beta chains were sequenced from one sample in a study of control samples from healthy donors and cancer patients. Produced via immunoSEQ multiplex PCR; TCRdb's table is partial and in-frame only. The data contain about 51,000 clones, around 90% of them seen just once; the ten biggest clones take up around 1.5%. Sequencing used PBMCs. The receptors derive from a man aged 35 to 55 with colorectal cancer.

This clone showed up just once. The J gene is TRBJ1-3, the V gene TRBV14; D is unclear. Germline V gene data show CDR1 as SGHDN and CDR2 as FVKESK. The length of the CDR3 is 15 residues. Trimming stripped 1 base from V and 2 bases from J, with 9 bases between. In nucleotides, the CDR3 is TGTGCCAGCAGCCAAGTACGCGGTCCTGGAAACACCATATATTTT. This sequence encodes CASSQVRGPGNTIYF. Full variable domain (remainder filled in from reference TRBV14 and TRBJ1-3): EAGVTQFPSHSVIEKGQTVTLRCDPISGHDNLYWYRRVMGKEIKFLLHFVKESKQDESGMPNNRFLAERTGGTYSTLKVQPAELEDSGVYFCASSQVRGPGNTIYFGEGSWLTVV.

V usage is TRBV24-1 and J usage is TRBJ2-1; unclear D gene. Trimming took 7 bases from V and 2 from J, leaving 8 bases between them. Germline V gene sequence: CDR1 KGHDR, CDR2 SFDVKD. There are 13 residues in the CDR3. The chain's CDR3 is CATRNSPYNEQFF. DNA of the CDR3: TGTGCCACCAGGAATAGTCCCTACAATGAGCAGTTCTTC.

V usage is TRBV5-4 and J usage is TRBJ1-1; 7 bases are shared with TRBD1. Germline assignment: CDR1 SGHNT and CDR2 YYREEE (reference sequence). This CDR3 spans 12 amino acids. Trimming at V came to 4 bases and at J to 10 bases, leaving 7 bases not matched to a gene. CDR3 nucleotides: TGTGCCAGCAGCCGGACAGGCCAAGGAGCTTTCTTT. It is translated as CASSRTGQGAFF.

The chain recombines TRBV28 with TRBJ1-3; a weak D match, TRBD1 (5 bases). V lost 8 bases, J lost 12 bases, and 11 bases lay in between. This CDR3 spans 10 amino acids. CDR1 and CDR2 (germline): MDHEN, SYDVKM. The CDR3 bases are TGTGCCAGCGGACAAAGGCACATATATTTT. This sequence encodes CASGQRHIYF. The variable domain in full, with the rest retrieved from reference TRBV28 and TRBJ1-3, is DVKVTQSSRYLVKRTGEKVFLECVQDMDHENMFWYRQDPGLGLRLIYFSYDVKMKEKGDIPEGYSVSREKKERFSLILESASTNQTSMYLCASGQRHIYFGEGSWLTVV.

In its sample, this clone was seen once. This chain links TRBV7-9 with TRBJ1-4, with TRBD1 matching 8 bases. The V and J ends lost 5 bases and 1 base, in that order; junction bases with no gene match: 3. Per the germline V gene, CDR1 is SEHNR and CDR2 is FQNEAQ (reference sequence). CDR3 size: 15 residues. The CDR3 reads CASSGTGQTNEKLFF. For the CDR3, the DNA is TGTGCCAGCAGCGGGACAGGTCAAACTAATGAAAAACTGTTTTTT.

The V call is TRBV7-9, the J call TRBJ2-1; D is unresolved. V was clipped by 6 bases and J by 10 bases, with 13 bases between them. The CDR3 has 12 residues. The germline gives CDR1 SEHNR, CDR2 FQNEAQ (reference sequence). The CDR3 sequence: CASRGEVGEQFF. For the CDR3, the DNA is TGTGCCAGCAGGGGCGAAGTTGGAGAGCAGTTCTTC. The variable domain in full, completed from reference TRBV7-9 and TRBJ2-1, reads DTGVSQNPRHKITKRGQNVTFRCDPISEHNRLYWYRQTLGQGPEFLTYFQNEAQLEKSRLLSDRFSAERPKGSFSTLEIQRTEQGDSAMYLCASRGEVGEQFFGPGTRLTVL.

The rearrangement links TRBV10-3 to TRBJ2-7, with D hard to call. The CDR3 contains 12 residues. Trimming stripped 2 bases from V and 3 bases from J, with 5 bases between. Germline V gene lookup returns CDR1 ENHRY and CDR2 SYGVKD. The CDR3 sequence: CAISEPGYEQYF. In nucleotides, the CDR3 is TGTGCCATCAGTGAGCCCGGCTACGAGCAGTACTTC.

Only a few counts were recorded for this clone. This CDR3 reads CASSLYRDTGELFF. CDR3 nucleotides: TGTGCCAGCAGCTTATACCGGGACACCGGGGAGCTGTTTTTT. The chain combines TRBV7-9 with TRBJ2-2, with D unresolved. Trimming cost V 2 bases and J 3 bases, with 7 bases left between them. There are 14 residues in the CDR3. Germline-derived CDR1 and CDR2 are SEHNR and FQNEAQ (reference sequence).

CDR3 DNA sequence: TGTGCCAGCAGAACCGGGACAGCTAATGAAAAACTGTTTTTT. It translates to CASRTGTANEKLFF. The chain couples TRBV3-1 (or the pseudogene TRBV3-2) to TRBJ1-4; 7 bases are shared with TRBD1. Germline loops: CDR1 LGHDT, CDR2 YNNKEL (reference sequence). J was trimmed by 3 bases and V by 6 bases; bases with no gene match: 4. The CDR3 length is 14 residues.

The V call is TRBV27, the J call TRBJ1-5; the D gene is possibly TRBD1 (5 bases). The CDR3 is made up of 13 amino acids. Trimming removed 5 bases from V and 1 base from J, with 6 bases in between. Germline assignment: CDR1 MNHEY and CDR2 SMNVEV (reference sequence). The CDR3 loop is CASSGDSNQPQHF. DNA for the CDR3: TGTGCCAGCAGTGGGGACAGCAATCAGCCCCAGCATTTT.

This chain uses TRBV6-5 with TRBJ2-7; D not certain. The germline CDR1 and CDR2 sequences are MNHEY and SVGAGI. CDR3 length: 16 residues. V lost 2 bases and J lost 3, with 17 bases in between. The chain's CDR3 is CASSYRPRLGVYEQYF. In DNA, the CDR3 is TGTGCCAGCAGTTACCGACCCCGGCTTGGGGTCTACGAGCAGTACTTC.

The chain combines TRBV2 with TRBJ1-2, with a tentative D call TRBD1 (5 bases). V lost 7 bases and J 8 bases, leaving 11 bases between the germline ends. Germline CDR1 is SNHLY and CDR2 is FYNNEI. The CDR3 has 11 amino acids. The CDR3, as DNA: TGTGCCAGCAAGTCGGGGGGGGGCTACACCTTC. Translating it yields CASKSGGGYTF.

The V gene is TRBV25-1, the J gene TRBJ1-2; D perhaps matches TRBD1 (5 bases). V lost 3 bases to trimming and J lost 3 bases, with 8 bases between them. The length of the CDR3 is 13 residues. Germline CDR1 MGHDK, CDR2 SYGVNS. CDR3 loop: CASSEGVYYGYTF. The CDR3 nucleotides read TGTGCCAGCAGTGAGGGGGTTTACTATGGCTACACCTTC.

V gene TRBV9 combines with J gene TRBJ2-3; D not certain. Germline V CDR1 and CDR2: SGDLS, YYNGEE. The CDR3 has 13 residues. V gave up 1 base and J gave up 0 bases, with 3 bases separating them. The CDR3 spells CASSVRSTDTQYF. The CDR3, as DNA: TGTGCCAGCAGCGTAAGAAGCACAGATACGCAGTATTTT.

The gene calls are TRBV12-5 and TRBJ2-6, with D uncertain. CDR1 LGHNT and CDR2 FRNRAP come from the germline V gene. The V gene lost 2 bases and the J gene lost 14 bases, with 7 bases spanning the gap. The length of the CDR3 is 11 residues. The DNA for the CDR3 is TGTGCTAGTGGTTTGCCCCCCCTCCTGACTTTC. It translates to CASGLPPLLTF.

This chain uses TRBV7-9 with TRBJ2-1; no reliable D call. V dropped 3 bases and J dropped 7 bases, with 7 bases sitting between them. The CDR3 is 12 amino acids. The germline gives CDR1 SEHNR, CDR2 FQNEAQ (reference sequence). CDR3 loop: CASSFLGNEQFF. The DNA for the CDR3 is TGTGCCAGCAGCTTTCTTGGGAATGAGCAGTTCTTC.

The chain is built from TRBV7-9 and TRBJ2-2; D call uncertain. The length of the CDR3 is 12 residues. V shed 5 bases and J shed 5 bases, with 6 bases lying between them. Per germline, CDR1 SEHNR and CDR2 FQNEAQ (reference sequence). The CDR3 nucleotides read TGTGCCAGCAGCACGAGGACCGGGGAGCTGTTTTTT. Translation gives CASSTRTGELFF. Variable domain in full (rest from reference TRBV7-9 and TRBJ2-2): DTGVSQNPRHKITKRGQNVTFRCDPISEHNRLYWYRQTLGQGPEFLTYFQNEAQLEKSRLLSDRFSAERPKGSFSTLEIQRTEQGDSAMYLCASSTRTGELFFGEGSRLTVL.

This clone was detected once. The chain is built from TRBV12-3 or TRBV12-4 and TRBJ1-2; D may be TRBD1 (6 bases). The V and J ends lost 4 bases and 7 bases respectively, with 13 bases between them. The CDR3 has 13 amino acids. CDR3 coding DNA: TGTGCCAGCAGTTCAACAGGGAGGAGTGGCTACACCTTC. Translating gives CASSSTGRSGYTF.

CDR3 amino acids: CASTFPGAGKTFF. The DNA for the CDR3 is TGTGCCAGCACCTTCCCAGGAGCCGGGAAGACTTTCTTT. This chain uses TRBV7-2 with TRBJ1-1; D ambiguous. Looked up from germline, CDR1 is SGHTA and CDR2 is FQGNSA. V gave up 7 bases and J gave up 12 bases, with 21 bases separating them. This CDR3 has 13 amino acids.

The chain is built from TRBV3-1 (or the pseudogene TRBV3-2) and TRBJ2-7; 8 nucleotides agree with TRBD2. V was pared by 1 base and J by 6 bases, with 2 bases of the junction left unmatched. Germline V gene sequence: CDR1 LGHDT, CDR2 YNNKEL (reference sequence). The CDR3 sequence is 13 residues long. The CDR3 nucleotides are TGTGCCAGCAGCCAAGCCGGGACTAGCGAGCAGTACTTC. This sequence encodes CASSQAGTSEQYF.

The chain recombines TRBV28 with TRBJ2-7, with D perhaps given as TRBD1 or TRBD2 (5 bases each). Germline CDR1 is MDHEN and CDR2 is SYDVKM. V shed 6 bases and J shed 2 bases, with 17 bases lying between them. CDR3 length equals 15 residues. In nucleotides, the CDR3 is TGTGCCAGCAGCCCTCCGGGACCTTTTCCCTACGAGCAGTACTTC. Amino acid sequence: CASSPPGPFPYEQYF.

As regards this clone: This sample includes further DNA sequences coding for the same CDR3. The chain combines TRBV19 with TRBJ1-1; perhaps TRBD1 as D (5 bases). The CDR3 spans 11 residues. V was shortened by 6 bases and J by 7 bases, with 9 bases between the two germline ends. CDR1 and CDR2 (germline): LNHDA, SQIVND (reference sequence). In DNA, the CDR3 is TGTGCCAGTAGATGGGACGGTGAAGCTTTCTTT. This encodes CASRWDGEAFF.

V usage is TRBV7-9 and J usage is TRBJ2-2, with 11 bases matching TRBD2. Germline V gene sequence: CDR1 SEHNR, CDR2 FQNEAQ (reference sequence). CDR3 length: 19 residues. The junction had 12 bases not matched to a gene; V was cut back by 5 bases and J by 1 base. The CDR3 nucleotides read TGTGCCAGCAGCACGCCCCCTGGGACTAGCGGCAGGAACACCGGGGAGCTGTTTTTT. Protein sequence: CASSTPPGTSGRNTGELFF.

The chain joins TRBV5-6 to TRBJ2-5; D unresolved. The V gene lost 4 bases and the J gene lost 5 bases, with 6 bases spanning the gap. CDR3 length equals 11 residues. From germline, CDR1 is SGHDT and CDR2 YYEEEE. CDR3 in DNA: TGTGCCAGCAGCCGAGAGGAGACCCAGTACTTC. This sequence encodes CASSREETQYF.

For the CDR3, the DNA is TGTGCCAGCAGCCAAGGGGGAGAGACCCAGTACTTC. Translation gives CASSQGGETQYF. The V and J genes are TRBV14 and TRBJ2-5; D gene unclear. The CDR3 covers 12 residues. Germline CDR1 SGHDN, CDR2 FVKESK. V dropped 1 base and J dropped 4 bases, with 4 bases sitting between them.

The chain has TRBV7-9 and TRBJ2-5; unclear D gene. Deletions cut 1 base from V and 4 bases from J, with 10 bases between. The CDR3 has 14 amino acids. The V gene's germline CDR1 is SEHNR and CDR2 FQNEAQ (reference sequence). The chain's CDR3 is CASSLGSSRETQYF. As DNA, the CDR3 is TGTGCCAGCAGCTTAGGGTCGAGCAGAGAGACCCAGTACTTC.

V gene TRBV18 combines with J gene TRBJ2-7; no clear D gene. Germline V gives CDR1 KGHSH, CDR2 LQKENI. The V end was cut by 2 bases, the J end by 5 bases, with 16 bases between. The CDR3 has 15 amino acids. CDR3 nucleotide sequence: TGTGCCAGCTCACCAAACAGCGAGATAAGTGACGAGCAGTACTTC. Translating it yields CASSPNSEISDEQYF.